The clone carrying this TCR beta chain was counted many times. The data were obtained in a study of T cells after yellow fever vaccination. Germline V gives CDR1 ENHRY, CDR2 SYGVKD. The V end was cut by 3 bases, the J end by 1 base, with 13 bases between. The CDR3 extends over 16 amino acids. The study made its TCR cDNA through 5'RACE template switching. That step introduced a universal primer site along with UMIs. MiXCR was run by TCRdb on the 5' RACE reads, yielding one entry per CDR3 protein. The sample comprises nearly 350,000 distinct CDR3 sequences, less than 9.5% of which are singletons, and approximately 15% rests with the top ten.

The rearrangement links TRBV10-3 to TRBJ1-5; D perhaps matches TRBD1 (5 bases). This sequence was found in a man aged 18 to 30 who received the YFV17D yellow fever vaccine. The material sequenced was PBMCs, taken approximately 47 days after the first yellow fever vaccination. CDR3 protein: CAISDAGWRSNQPQHF. CDR3 bases: TGTGCCATCAGTGATGCAGGGTGGAGAAGCAATCAGCCCCAGCATTTT.